This TCR beta chain was obtained from a study of yellow fever vaccine responses in identical twins (dated by TCRdb to the late 2010s). A note on the overall study: In the study, vaccine-responding T cell clones were precisely tracked in identical twins.

Overall study outcomes, separate from this receptor: The T cell response to vaccination in identical twins was reported by the authors to appear partly convergent and partly personalized.

For this clonotype: What this receptor recognizes is not known. The input lacks base qualities; no much larger clone sits a single base away.

The receptor library was made with RT-PCR. Sequencing used an Illumina HiSeq 2500. Using fastp trimming at Q25 and MiXCR clonotype assembly, TCRdb reanalyzed the public sequencing data and kept in-frame beta chains. Rows are unified per CDR3 protein, each entry keeping the most common DNA and genes. The sample includes 2,000 to 3,000 distinct CDR3 sequences, with approximately 80% observed a single time. The ten largest make up about a tenth of the sample. The CDR3 sequence holds 15 residues, the cysteine and phenylalanine included. Only the CDR3 DNA is retained, 45 bases long and in frame from the first base. A distance of 10 bases separates the germline ends of V and J, which lose 3 bases and 0 bases respectively. According to the germline V gene (reference sequence), CDR1 reads SEHNR and CDR2 reads FQNEAQ.

This receptor chain uses TRBV7-9 and TRBJ2-3; no confident D gene assignment can be made. Specimen: T cells from blood (PBMCs), unsorted or a sorted subset (not recorded which), collected before or after yellow fever vaccination (not recorded which). This clonotype was sampled from a female donor who received the yellow fever vaccine. Read as DNA, the sequence is TGTGCCAGCAGCTTGAGTTTTGGGAGCACAGATACGCAGTATTTT. Translated, this is CASSLSFGSTDTQYF. Full variable domain (CDR3 extended with the reference TRBV7-9 and TRBJ2-3 proteins): DTGVSQNPRHKITKRGQNVTFRCDPISEHNRLYWYRQTLGQGPEFLTYFQNEAQLEKSRLLSDRFSAERPKGSFSTLEIQRTEQGDSAMYLCASSLSFGSTDTQYFGPGTRLTVL.